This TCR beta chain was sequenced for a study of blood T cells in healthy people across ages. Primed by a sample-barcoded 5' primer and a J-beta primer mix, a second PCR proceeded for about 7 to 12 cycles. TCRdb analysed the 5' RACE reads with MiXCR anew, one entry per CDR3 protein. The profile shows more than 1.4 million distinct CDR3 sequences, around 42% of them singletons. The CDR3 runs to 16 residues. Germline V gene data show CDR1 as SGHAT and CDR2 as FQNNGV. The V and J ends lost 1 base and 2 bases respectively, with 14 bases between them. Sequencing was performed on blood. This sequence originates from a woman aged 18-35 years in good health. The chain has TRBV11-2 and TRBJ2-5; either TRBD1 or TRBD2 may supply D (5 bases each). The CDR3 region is CASSLGGGVGQETQYF. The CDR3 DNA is TGTGCCAGCAGCTTAGGTGGGGGAGTAGGACAAGAGACCCAGTACTTC.